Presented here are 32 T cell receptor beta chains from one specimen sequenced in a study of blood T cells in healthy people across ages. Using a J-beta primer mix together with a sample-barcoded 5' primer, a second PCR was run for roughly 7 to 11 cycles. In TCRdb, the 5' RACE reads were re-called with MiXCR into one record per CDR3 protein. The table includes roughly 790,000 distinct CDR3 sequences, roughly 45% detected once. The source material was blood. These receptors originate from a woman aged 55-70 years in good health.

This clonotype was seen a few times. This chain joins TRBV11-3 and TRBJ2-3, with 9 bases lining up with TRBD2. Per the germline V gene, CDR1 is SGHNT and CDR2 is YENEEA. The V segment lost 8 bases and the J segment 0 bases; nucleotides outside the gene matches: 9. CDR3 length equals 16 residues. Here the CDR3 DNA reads TGTGCCAGCGCTAGCGGGGCACAGGACAGCACAGATACGCAGTATTTT. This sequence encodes CASASGAQDSTDTQYF.

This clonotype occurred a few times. This CDR3 is CASSFLQGGSENEQFF. The CDR3, as DNA: TGTGCCAGCAGCTTTCTACAGGGTGGAAGTGAGAATGAGCAGTTCTTC. The chain links TRBV5-6 to TRBJ2-1; D is perhaps TRBD1 (6 bases). CDR1 is SGHDT, CDR2 YYEEEE, per germline. The CDR3 contains 16 residues. V was clipped by 2 bases and J by 7 bases, with 19 bases between them.

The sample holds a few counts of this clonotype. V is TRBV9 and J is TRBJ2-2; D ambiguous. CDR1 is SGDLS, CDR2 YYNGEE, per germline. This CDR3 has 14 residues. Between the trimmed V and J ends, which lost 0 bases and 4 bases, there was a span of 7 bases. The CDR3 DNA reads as TGTGCCAGCAGCGTAGGGAATCCCACCGGGGAGCTGTTTTTT. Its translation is CASSVGNPTGELFF.

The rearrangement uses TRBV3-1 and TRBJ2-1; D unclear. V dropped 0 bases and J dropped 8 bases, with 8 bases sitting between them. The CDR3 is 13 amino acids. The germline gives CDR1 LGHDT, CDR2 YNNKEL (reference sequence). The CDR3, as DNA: TGTGCCAGCAGCCAAGAGAATGGGCATGAGCAGTTCTTC. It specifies CASSQENGHEQFF.

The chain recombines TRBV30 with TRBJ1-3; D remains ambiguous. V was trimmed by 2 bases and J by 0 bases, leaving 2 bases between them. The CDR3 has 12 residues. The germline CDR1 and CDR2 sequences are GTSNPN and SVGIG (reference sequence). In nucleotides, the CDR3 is TGTGCCTGGAGTCGCTCTGGAAACACCATATATTTT. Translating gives CAWSRSGNTIYF.

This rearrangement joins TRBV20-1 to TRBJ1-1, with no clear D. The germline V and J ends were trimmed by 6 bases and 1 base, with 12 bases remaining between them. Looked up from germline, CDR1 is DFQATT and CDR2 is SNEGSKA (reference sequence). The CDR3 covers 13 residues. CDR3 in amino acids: CSAPPRRNTEAFF. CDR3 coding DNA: TGCAGTGCCCCTCCCCGGAGGAACACTGAAGCTTTCTTT.

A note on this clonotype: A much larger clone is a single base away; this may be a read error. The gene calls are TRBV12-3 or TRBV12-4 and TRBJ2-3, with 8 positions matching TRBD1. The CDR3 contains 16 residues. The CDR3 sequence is CTSSLDRGRRTDTQYF. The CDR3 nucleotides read TGTACCAGCAGTTTAGACAGGGGAAGGCGCACAGATACGCAGTATTTT.

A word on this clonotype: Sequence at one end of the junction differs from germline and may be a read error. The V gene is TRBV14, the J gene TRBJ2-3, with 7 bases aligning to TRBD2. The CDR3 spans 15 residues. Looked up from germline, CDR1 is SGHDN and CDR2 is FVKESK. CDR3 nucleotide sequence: TGTGCCAGCAGGCACTCTAGCGGATTCACAGGTACGCAGTATTTT. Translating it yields CASRHSSGFTGTQYF.

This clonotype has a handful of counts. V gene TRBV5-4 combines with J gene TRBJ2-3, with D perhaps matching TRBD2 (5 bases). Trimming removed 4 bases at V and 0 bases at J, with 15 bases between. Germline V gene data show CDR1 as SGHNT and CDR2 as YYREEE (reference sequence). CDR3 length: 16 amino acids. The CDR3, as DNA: TGTGCCAGCAGCCTGAGGACTGTGGCTAGCACAGATACGCAGTATTTT. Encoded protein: CASSLRTVASTDTQYF.

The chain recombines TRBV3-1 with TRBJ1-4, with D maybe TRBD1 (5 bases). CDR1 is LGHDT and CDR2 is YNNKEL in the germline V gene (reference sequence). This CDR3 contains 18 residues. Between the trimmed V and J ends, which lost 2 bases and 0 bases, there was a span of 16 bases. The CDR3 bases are TGTGCCAGCAGCCAAAGTATCGGCGGGGGGTCAACTAATGAAAAACTGTTTTTT. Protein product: CASSQSIGGGSTNEKLFF.

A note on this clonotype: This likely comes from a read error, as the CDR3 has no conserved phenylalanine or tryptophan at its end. In DNA, the CDR3 is TGTGCCAGCAGCTTCATTCGACAGGGAGCCTCCTACGAGCAGTACTTA. This codes for CASSFIRQGASYEQYL. The V and J genes are TRBV7-2 and TRBJ2-7, with 7 bases identical to TRBD1. Per the germline V gene, CDR1 is SGHTA and CDR2 is FQGNSA. V dropped 3 bases and J dropped 0; count of bases not matched to a gene: 8. CDR3 length equals 16 residues.

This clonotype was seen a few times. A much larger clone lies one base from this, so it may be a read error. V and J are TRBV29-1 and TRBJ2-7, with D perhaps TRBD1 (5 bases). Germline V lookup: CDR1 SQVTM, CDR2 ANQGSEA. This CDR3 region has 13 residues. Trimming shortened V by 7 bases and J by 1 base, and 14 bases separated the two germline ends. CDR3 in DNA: TGCAGCGCGGAAGCCAGGGATTCCTACGAGCAGTACTTC. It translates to CSAEARDSYEQYF.

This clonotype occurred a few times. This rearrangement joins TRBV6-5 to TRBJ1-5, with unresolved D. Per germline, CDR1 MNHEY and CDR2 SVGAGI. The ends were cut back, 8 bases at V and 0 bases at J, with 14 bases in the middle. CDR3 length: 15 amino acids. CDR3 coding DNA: TGTGCCAGCCGCCGTGAGGGTTATAGCAATCAGCCCCAGCATTTT. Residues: CASRREGYSNQPQHF.

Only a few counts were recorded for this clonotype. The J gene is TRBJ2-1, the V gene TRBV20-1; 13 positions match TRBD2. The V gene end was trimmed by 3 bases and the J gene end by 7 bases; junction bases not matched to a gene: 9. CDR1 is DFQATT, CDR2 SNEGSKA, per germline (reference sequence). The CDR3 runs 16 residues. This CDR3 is CSASSAGTSGINEQFF. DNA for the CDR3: TGCAGTGCTAGCTCTGCCGGGACTAGCGGGATTAATGAGCAGTTCTTC.

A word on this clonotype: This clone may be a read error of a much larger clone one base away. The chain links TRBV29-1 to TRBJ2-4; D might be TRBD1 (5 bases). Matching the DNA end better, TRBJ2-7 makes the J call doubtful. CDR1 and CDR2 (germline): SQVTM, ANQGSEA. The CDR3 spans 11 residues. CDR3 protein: CSVVGDYEQYF. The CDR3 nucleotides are TGCAGCGTTGTAGGGGACTACGAGCAGTACTTC.

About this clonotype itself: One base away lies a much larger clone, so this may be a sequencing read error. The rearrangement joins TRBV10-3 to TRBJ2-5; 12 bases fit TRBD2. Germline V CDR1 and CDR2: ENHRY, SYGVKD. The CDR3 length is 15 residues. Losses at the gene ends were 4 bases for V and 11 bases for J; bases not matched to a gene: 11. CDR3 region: CAISGLTSGGDEQYF. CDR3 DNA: TGTGCCATCAGTGGGCTGACTAGCGGGGGCGATGAGCAGTACTTC.

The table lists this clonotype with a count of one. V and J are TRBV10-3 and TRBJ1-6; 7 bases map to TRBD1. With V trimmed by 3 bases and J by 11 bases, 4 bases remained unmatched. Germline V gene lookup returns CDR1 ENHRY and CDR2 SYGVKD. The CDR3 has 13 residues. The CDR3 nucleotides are TGTGCCATCAGTGAAAACAGGGGACCACCCCTCCACTTT. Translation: CAISENRGPPLHF.

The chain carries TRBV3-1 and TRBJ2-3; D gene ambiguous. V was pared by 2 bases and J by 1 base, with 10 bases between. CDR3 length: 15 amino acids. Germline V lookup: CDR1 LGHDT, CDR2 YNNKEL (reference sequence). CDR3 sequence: CASSQPPVGTDTQYF. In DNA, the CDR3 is TGTGCCAGCAGCCAACCCCCCGTAGGCACAGATACGCAGTATTTT.

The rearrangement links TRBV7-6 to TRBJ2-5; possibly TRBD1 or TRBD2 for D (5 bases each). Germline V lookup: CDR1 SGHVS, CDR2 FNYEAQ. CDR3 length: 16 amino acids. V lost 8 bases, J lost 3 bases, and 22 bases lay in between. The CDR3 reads CASSNPGTWAKETQYF. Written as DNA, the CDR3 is TGTGCCAGCTCCAACCCGGGGACCTGGGCCAAAGAGACCCAGTACTTC.

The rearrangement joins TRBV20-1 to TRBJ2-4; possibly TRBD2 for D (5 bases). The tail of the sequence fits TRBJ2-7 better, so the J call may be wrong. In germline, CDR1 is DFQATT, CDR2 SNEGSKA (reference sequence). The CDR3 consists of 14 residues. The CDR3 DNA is TGCAGTGCTAGACCCGTAACGGGGACCTACGAGCAGTACTTC. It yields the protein CSARPVTGTYEQYF.

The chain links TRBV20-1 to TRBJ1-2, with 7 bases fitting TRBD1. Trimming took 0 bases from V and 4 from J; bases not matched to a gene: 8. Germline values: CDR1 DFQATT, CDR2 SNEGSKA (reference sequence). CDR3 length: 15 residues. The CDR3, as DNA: TGCAGTGCTAGAGATCCGGACAGGTCTATCTATGGCTACACCTTC. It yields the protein CSARDPDRSIYGYTF.

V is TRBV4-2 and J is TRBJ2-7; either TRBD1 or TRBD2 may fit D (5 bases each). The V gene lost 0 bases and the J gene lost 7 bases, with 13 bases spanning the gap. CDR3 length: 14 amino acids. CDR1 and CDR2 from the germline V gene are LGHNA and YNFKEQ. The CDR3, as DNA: TGTGCCAGCAGCCAAGATATGGGGGTGGCTGAGCAGTACTTC. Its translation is CASSQDMGVAEQYF.

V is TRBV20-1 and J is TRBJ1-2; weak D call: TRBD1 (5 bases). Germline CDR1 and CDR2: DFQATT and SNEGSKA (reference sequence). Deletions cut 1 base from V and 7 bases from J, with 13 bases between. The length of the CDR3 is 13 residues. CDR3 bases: TGCAGTGCTAGAGGGTTGCAGGGTGGTGGCTACACCTTC. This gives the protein CSARGLQGGGYTF.

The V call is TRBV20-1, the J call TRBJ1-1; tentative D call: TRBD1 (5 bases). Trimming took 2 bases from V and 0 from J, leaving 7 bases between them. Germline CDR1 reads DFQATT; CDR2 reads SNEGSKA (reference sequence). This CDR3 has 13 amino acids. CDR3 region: CSARPTVNTEAFF. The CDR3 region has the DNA TGCAGTGCTAGACCGACAGTGAACACTGAAGCTTTCTTT.

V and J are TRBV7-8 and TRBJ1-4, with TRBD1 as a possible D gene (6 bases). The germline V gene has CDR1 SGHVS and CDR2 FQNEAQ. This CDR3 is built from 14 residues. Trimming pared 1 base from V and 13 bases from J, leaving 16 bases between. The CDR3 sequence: CASSLEGHYGGLFF. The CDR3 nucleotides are TGTGCCAGCAGCTTAGAGGGACACTATGGAGGACTGTTTTTT. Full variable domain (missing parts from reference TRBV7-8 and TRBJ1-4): GAGVSQSPRYKVAKRGQDVALRCDPISGHVSLFWYQQALGQGPEFLTYFQNEAQLDKSGLPSDRFFAERPEGSVSTLKIQRTQQEDSAVYLCASSLEGHYGGLFFGSGTQLSVL.

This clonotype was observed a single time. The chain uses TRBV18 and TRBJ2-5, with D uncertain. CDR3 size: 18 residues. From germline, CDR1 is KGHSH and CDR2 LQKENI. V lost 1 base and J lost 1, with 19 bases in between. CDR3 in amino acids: CASSPLTFTGITQETQYF. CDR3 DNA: TGTGCCAGCTCACCACTTACGTTTACTGGAATAACCCAAGAGACCCAGTACTTC.

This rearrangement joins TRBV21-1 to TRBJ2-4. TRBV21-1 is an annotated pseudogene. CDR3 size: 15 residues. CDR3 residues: CASRVSLSSKNIQYF. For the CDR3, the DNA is TGTGCCAGCAGGGTCAGTTTGTCTTCCAAAAACATTCAGTACTTC.

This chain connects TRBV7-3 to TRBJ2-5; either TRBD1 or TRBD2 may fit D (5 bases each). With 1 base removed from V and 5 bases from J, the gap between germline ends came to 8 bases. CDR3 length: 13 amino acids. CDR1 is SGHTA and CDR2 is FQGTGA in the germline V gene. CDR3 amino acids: CASSLIGEETQYF. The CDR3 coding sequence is TGTGCCAGCAGCTTAATAGGGGAGGAGACCCAGTACTTC.

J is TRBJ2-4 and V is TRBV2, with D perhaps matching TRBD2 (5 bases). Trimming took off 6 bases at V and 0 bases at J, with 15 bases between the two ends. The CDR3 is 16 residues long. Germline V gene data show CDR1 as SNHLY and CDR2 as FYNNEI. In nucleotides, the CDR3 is TGTGCCAGCAGGAGACTGGGGAGCGTAGCCAAAAACATTCAGTACTTC. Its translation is CASRRLGSVAKNIQYF.

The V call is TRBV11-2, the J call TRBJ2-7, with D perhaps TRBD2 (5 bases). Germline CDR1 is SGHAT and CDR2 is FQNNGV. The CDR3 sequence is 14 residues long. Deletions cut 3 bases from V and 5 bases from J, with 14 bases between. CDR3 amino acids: CASSFETEEDEQYF. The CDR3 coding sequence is TGTGCCAGCAGCTTTGAGACGGAGGAGGACGAGCAGTACTTC.

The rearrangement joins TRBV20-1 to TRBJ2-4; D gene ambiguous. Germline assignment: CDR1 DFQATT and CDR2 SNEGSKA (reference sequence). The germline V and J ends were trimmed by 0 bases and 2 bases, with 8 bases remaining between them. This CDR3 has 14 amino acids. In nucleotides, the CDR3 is TGCAGTGCTAGAGATCCGAGAACCAAAAACATTCAGTACTTC. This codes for CSARDPRTKNIQYF.

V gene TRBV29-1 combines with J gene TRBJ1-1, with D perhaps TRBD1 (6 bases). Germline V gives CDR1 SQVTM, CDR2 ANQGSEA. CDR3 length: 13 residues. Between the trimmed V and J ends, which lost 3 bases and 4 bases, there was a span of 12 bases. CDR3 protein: CSVDPGRGTEAFF. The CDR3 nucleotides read TGCAGCGTTGATCCCGGCAGGGGCACTGAAGCTTTCTTT.